A selection of T cell receptor beta chains follows, all from one sample in a study of OX40 agonist ivuxolimab in advanced cancers. TCRdb keeps only in-frame clones here, not all; method: immunoSEQ multiplex PCR. The sample yields over 45,000 clones, more than 75% seen once. The material sequenced was CD4+ or CD8+ T cells sorted from blood, taken in a trial of the OX40 agonist ivuxolimab. The receptors derive from an adult with an advanced solid tumor such as melanoma, head and neck, liver or kidney cancer. Both conserved end residues are part of each CDR3. Fields, in order: J gene, D gene, V gene, clone size, CDR3 DNA, CDR3 protein. The D gene is left open where the match is weak. Expanded clones get a size class; other rows say once, few or many, or leave the size out.

TRBJ2-6,.,TRBV18,.,TGTGCCAGCTCACCCCAGGGGACTGGGGCCAACGTCCTGACTTTC,CASSPQGTGANVLTF
TRBJ1-5,.,TRBV28,.,TGTGCCAGCAGTACAACCCGGCCCGGAATTAGCAATCAGCCCCAGCATTTT,CASSTTRPGISNQPQHF
TRBJ1-1,TRBD1,TRBV7-2,.,TGTGCCAGCAGCCCGAGACAGGGACAGAACACTGAAGCTTTCTTT,CASSPRQGQNTEAFF
TRBJ2-3,TRBD2,TRBV30,.,TGTGCCTGGTCACCGGGACTAGCGGGAATCGGGACGCAGTATTTT,CAWSPGLAGIGTQYF
TRBJ1-4,.,TRBV5-1,.,TGCGCCAGCAGCTTACCAGGGTGGCCGAATGAAAAACTGTTTTTT,CASSLPGWPNEKLFF
TRBJ2-5,.,TRBV18,.,TGTGCCAGCTCACCCCTAAGAGCGGCAGGGAAGGAGACCCAGTACTTC,CASSPLRAAGKETQYF
TRBJ2-1,.,TRBV7-9,.,TGTGCCAGCAGCTTACGAGGAGGGGGCTACAATGAGCAGTTCTTC,CASSLRGGGYNEQFF
TRBJ2-1,TRBD1,TRBV5-4,.,TGTGCCAGCAGCATGGGACAGGGAAACTACAATGAGCAGTTCTTC,CASSMGQGNYNEQFF
TRBJ2-3,.,TRBV5-1,.,TGCGCCAGCAGCCCAGGGTTTGATACGCAGTATTTT,CASSPGFDTQYF
TRBJ2-3,TRBD1,TRBV12-5,.,TGTGCTAGTGGGCCGGACAGGTCGCTAGCAGATACGCAGTATTTT,CASGPDRSLADTQYF
TRBJ2-6,TRBD1,TRBV5-1,.,TGCGCCAGCAGCTTGGAGGGACAGGGTTCTCTTTTAGACTCTGGGGCCAACGTCCTGACTTTC,CASSLEGQGSLLDSGANVLTF
TRBJ2-1,.,TRBV11-2,.,TGTGCCAGCAGCTTAGCGCCAGGAGACAATGAGCAGTTCTTC,CASSLAPGDNEQFF
TRBJ2-3,.,TRBV19,.,TGTGCCAGTAGTATAGGGGCGGGAAGGGGAACAGATACGCAGTATTTT,CASSIGAGRGTDTQYF
TRBJ2-5,.,TRBV18,.,TGTGCCAGCCGGGAGCCTGGAGAGACCCAGTACTTC,CASREPGETQYF
TRBJ1-5,.,TRBV2,.,TGTGCCACCGCAAGAAGCCTAGGGAATCAGCCCCAGCATTTT,CATARSLGNQPQHF
TRBJ1-6,.,TRBV27,once,TGTGCCAGCAGTTTTTTAGGATCCCCCCTCCACTTT,CASSFLGSPLHF
TRBJ2-3,TRBD1,TRBV2,.,TGTGCCAGCAGTGAAGGGCGACAGGGGTACACAGATACGCAGTATTTT,CASSEGRQGYTDTQYF
TRBJ2-1,TRBD2,TRBV5-4,.,TGTGCCAGCAGCTTGGGGCTAGCGGGAGTATGGTCCTACAATGAGCAGTTCTTC,CASSLGLAGVWSYNEQFF
TRBJ2-7,TRBD1,TRBV2,.,TGTGCCAACAAACGGGACAGGGGTACGAACGAGCAGTACTTC,CANKRDRGTNEQYF
TRBJ1-1,TRBD1,TRBV5-4,.,TGTGCCAGCAGCCCTGGACAGGTGAACACTGAAGCTTTCTTT,CASSPGQVNTEAFF
TRBJ1-1,.,TRBV6-1,.,TGTGCCAGCACCGCGGATGGAGGGAGGGCTGAAGCTTTCTTT,CASTADGGRAEAFF
TRBJ1-2,.,TRBV27,few,TGTGCCAGCAGCCCCCACACAGGGTTGGGCTACACCTTC,CASSPHTGLGYTF
TRBJ1-1,.,TRBV7-2,few,TGTGCCAGCAGCCGCAACTGGGGGGACACTGAAGCTTTCTTT,CASSRNWGDTEAFF
TRBJ2-7,TRBD1,TRBV5-1,.,TGCGCCAGCAGCTCGACCGGGACAGCCCCATTGGAGCAGTACTTC,CASSSTGTAPLEQYF
TRBJ1-6,.,TRBV6-6,.,TGTGCCAGCAGTTACGGACGGAATAATTCACCCCTCCACTTT,CASSYGRNNSPLHF
TRBJ2-7,.,TRBV6-6,.,TGTGCCAGCATTTCCCCCACAATATTTTACGAGCAGTACTTC,CASISPTIFYEQYF
TRBJ2-2,TRBD2,TRBV27,.,TGTGCCAGCAGGCTAGCGGGAGCGTACACCGGGGAGCTGTTTTTT,CASRLAGAYTGELFF
TRBJ2-2,.,TRBV7-9,.,TGTGCCAGCAGCTTTAACAGGGACACCGGGGAGCTGTTTTTT,CASSFNRDTGELFF
TRBJ1-2,.,TRBV7-9,few,TGTGCCAGCAGCGTACTCGAAGGTGGCTACACCTTC,CASSVLEGGYTF
TRBJ2-7,.,TRBV27,.,TGTGCCAGCGGTCGGGGCCTGACCTACGAGCAGTACTTC,CASGRGLTYEQYF
TRBJ2-1,.,TRBV7-2,.,TGTGCCAGCAGTCAGGGGGGGGAGCAGTTCTTC,CASSQGGEQFF
TRBJ2-2,TRBD1,TRBV2,.,TGTGCCAGCAGTGCCGGGACAGCAAACACCGGGGAGCTGTTTTTT,CASSAGTANTGELFF
TRBJ1-1,.,TRBV5-1,.,TGCGCCAGCAGCTCAATACCGGGGGACACTGAAGCTTTCTTT,CASSSIPGDTEAFF
TRBJ1-1,TRBD1,TRBV6-5,few,TGTGCCAGCAACGCCGGACAGGCGAACACTGAAGCTTTCTTT,CASNAGQANTEAFF
TRBJ2-1,.,TRBV10-3,.,TGTGCCATCAGTGTGGGGGTCAATGAGCAGTTCTTC,CAISVGVNEQFF
TRBJ2-2,TRBD2,TRBV7-9,.,TGTGCCAGCAGCTTACGTGGAGCGGGAGCCCCCGGGGAGCTGTTTTTT,CASSLRGAGAPGELFF
TRBJ1-2,.,TRBV6-5,few,TGTGCCAGCAGTTACTCACTCCTCTATGGCTACACCTTC,CASSYSLLYGYTF
TRBJ1-3,.,TRBV15,.,TGTGCCACCAGCAGAGCGGGTACCCTCTCTGGAAACACCATATATTTT,CATSRAGTLSGNTIYF
TRBJ2-3,TRBD1,TRBV7-3,.,TGTGCCAGCACCAGGGACAGGGGGTCAGATACGCAGTATTTT,CASTRDRGSDTQYF
TRBJ1-6,.,TRBV21-1,.,TGTGCCAGCAGCAAAGACAGGGGATGGGGGGAATCACCCCTCCACTTT,CASSKDRGWGESPLHF
TRBJ2-7,TRBD1,TRBV7-3,.,TGTGCCAGCAGCCACGGACAGGCCGACCACGAGCAGTACTTC,CASSHGQADHEQYF
TRBJ1-1,.,TRBV27,.,TGTGCCAGCAGTTTAAACAGGGTGGCTGAAGCTTTCTTT,CASSLNRVAEAFF
TRBJ2-7,.,TRBV27,.,TGTGCCAGCAGAACAGGACCGGGGGAGCAGTACTTC,CASRTGPGEQYF
TRBJ2-7,.,TRBV11-2,.,TGTGCCAGCAGCTCGCCGCGGTTCGTGGCCTACGAGCAGTACTTC,CASSSPRFVAYEQYF
TRBJ2-5,.,TRBV14,few,TGTGCCAGCAGCCACAGGGCGGGAAAAGAGACCCAGTACTTC,CASSHRAGKETQYF
TRBJ2-1,.,TRBV4-1,.,TGCGCCAGCAGCCAAGCCCCAGGGGGGTTATCCTACAATGAGCAGTTCTTC,CASSQAPGGLSYNEQFF
TRBJ1-4,TRBD1,TRBV28,.,TGTGCCAGCACCCAGGACAGGGCTAATGAAAAACTGTTTTTT,CASTQDRANEKLFF
TRBJ1-1,.,TRBV4-2,few,TGTGCCAGCAGCCAAGAAACTGAAGCTTTCTTT,CASSQETEAFF
TRBJ1-1,.,TRBV19,.,TGTGCCAGTAGTATGTATGTCGGGGAACGGAACACTGAAGCTTTCTTT,CASSMYVGERNTEAFF
TRBJ1-1,TRBD1,TRBV18,.,TGTGCCAGCTCCCCGGGACAGCAAAACACTGAAGCTTTCTTT,CASSPGQQNTEAFF
TRBJ1-2,.,TRBV2,.,TGTGCCAGCAGTGAAGTTGCCAGGGACTATGGCTACACCTTC,CASSEVARDYGYTF